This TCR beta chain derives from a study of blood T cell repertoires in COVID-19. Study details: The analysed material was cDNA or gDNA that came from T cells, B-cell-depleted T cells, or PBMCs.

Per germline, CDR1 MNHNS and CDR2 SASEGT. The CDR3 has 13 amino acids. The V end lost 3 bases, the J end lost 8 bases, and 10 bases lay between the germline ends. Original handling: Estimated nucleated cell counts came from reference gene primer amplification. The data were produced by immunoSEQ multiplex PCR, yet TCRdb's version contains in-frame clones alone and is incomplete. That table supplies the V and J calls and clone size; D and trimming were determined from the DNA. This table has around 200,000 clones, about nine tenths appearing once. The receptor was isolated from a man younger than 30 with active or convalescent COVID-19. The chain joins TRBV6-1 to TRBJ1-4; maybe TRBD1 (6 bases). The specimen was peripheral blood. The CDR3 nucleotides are TGTGCCAGCAGTGAGGACAGCTGGGAAAAACTGTTTTTT. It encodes CASSEDSWEKLFF.